This TCR beta chain was recorded in a study of T-cell memory formation after mild COVID-19. TCRdb re-called the 5' RACE reads with MiXCR, one entry per CDR3 protein. The repertoire consists of more than 150,000 distinct CDR3 sequences, with around a sixth occurring once and the leading ten covering roughly 3.9%. Germline V gene data show CDR1 as SQVTM and CDR2 as ANQGSEA. The CDR3 is made up of 14 amino acids. V lost 7 bases to trimming and J lost 1 base, with 14 bases between them. V and J are TRBV29-1 and TRBJ1-3; D unresolved. Specimen: PBMCs or a T cell subset sorted from them (not recorded which). The TCR comes from a young man who had mild COVID-19 (a few samples of this study predate the infection). Cell type and time point are not known. The CDR3 loop reads CSAIESSSGNTIYF. The CDR3 DNA follows: TGCAGCGCAATAGAAAGCTCATCTGGAAACACCATATATTTT.